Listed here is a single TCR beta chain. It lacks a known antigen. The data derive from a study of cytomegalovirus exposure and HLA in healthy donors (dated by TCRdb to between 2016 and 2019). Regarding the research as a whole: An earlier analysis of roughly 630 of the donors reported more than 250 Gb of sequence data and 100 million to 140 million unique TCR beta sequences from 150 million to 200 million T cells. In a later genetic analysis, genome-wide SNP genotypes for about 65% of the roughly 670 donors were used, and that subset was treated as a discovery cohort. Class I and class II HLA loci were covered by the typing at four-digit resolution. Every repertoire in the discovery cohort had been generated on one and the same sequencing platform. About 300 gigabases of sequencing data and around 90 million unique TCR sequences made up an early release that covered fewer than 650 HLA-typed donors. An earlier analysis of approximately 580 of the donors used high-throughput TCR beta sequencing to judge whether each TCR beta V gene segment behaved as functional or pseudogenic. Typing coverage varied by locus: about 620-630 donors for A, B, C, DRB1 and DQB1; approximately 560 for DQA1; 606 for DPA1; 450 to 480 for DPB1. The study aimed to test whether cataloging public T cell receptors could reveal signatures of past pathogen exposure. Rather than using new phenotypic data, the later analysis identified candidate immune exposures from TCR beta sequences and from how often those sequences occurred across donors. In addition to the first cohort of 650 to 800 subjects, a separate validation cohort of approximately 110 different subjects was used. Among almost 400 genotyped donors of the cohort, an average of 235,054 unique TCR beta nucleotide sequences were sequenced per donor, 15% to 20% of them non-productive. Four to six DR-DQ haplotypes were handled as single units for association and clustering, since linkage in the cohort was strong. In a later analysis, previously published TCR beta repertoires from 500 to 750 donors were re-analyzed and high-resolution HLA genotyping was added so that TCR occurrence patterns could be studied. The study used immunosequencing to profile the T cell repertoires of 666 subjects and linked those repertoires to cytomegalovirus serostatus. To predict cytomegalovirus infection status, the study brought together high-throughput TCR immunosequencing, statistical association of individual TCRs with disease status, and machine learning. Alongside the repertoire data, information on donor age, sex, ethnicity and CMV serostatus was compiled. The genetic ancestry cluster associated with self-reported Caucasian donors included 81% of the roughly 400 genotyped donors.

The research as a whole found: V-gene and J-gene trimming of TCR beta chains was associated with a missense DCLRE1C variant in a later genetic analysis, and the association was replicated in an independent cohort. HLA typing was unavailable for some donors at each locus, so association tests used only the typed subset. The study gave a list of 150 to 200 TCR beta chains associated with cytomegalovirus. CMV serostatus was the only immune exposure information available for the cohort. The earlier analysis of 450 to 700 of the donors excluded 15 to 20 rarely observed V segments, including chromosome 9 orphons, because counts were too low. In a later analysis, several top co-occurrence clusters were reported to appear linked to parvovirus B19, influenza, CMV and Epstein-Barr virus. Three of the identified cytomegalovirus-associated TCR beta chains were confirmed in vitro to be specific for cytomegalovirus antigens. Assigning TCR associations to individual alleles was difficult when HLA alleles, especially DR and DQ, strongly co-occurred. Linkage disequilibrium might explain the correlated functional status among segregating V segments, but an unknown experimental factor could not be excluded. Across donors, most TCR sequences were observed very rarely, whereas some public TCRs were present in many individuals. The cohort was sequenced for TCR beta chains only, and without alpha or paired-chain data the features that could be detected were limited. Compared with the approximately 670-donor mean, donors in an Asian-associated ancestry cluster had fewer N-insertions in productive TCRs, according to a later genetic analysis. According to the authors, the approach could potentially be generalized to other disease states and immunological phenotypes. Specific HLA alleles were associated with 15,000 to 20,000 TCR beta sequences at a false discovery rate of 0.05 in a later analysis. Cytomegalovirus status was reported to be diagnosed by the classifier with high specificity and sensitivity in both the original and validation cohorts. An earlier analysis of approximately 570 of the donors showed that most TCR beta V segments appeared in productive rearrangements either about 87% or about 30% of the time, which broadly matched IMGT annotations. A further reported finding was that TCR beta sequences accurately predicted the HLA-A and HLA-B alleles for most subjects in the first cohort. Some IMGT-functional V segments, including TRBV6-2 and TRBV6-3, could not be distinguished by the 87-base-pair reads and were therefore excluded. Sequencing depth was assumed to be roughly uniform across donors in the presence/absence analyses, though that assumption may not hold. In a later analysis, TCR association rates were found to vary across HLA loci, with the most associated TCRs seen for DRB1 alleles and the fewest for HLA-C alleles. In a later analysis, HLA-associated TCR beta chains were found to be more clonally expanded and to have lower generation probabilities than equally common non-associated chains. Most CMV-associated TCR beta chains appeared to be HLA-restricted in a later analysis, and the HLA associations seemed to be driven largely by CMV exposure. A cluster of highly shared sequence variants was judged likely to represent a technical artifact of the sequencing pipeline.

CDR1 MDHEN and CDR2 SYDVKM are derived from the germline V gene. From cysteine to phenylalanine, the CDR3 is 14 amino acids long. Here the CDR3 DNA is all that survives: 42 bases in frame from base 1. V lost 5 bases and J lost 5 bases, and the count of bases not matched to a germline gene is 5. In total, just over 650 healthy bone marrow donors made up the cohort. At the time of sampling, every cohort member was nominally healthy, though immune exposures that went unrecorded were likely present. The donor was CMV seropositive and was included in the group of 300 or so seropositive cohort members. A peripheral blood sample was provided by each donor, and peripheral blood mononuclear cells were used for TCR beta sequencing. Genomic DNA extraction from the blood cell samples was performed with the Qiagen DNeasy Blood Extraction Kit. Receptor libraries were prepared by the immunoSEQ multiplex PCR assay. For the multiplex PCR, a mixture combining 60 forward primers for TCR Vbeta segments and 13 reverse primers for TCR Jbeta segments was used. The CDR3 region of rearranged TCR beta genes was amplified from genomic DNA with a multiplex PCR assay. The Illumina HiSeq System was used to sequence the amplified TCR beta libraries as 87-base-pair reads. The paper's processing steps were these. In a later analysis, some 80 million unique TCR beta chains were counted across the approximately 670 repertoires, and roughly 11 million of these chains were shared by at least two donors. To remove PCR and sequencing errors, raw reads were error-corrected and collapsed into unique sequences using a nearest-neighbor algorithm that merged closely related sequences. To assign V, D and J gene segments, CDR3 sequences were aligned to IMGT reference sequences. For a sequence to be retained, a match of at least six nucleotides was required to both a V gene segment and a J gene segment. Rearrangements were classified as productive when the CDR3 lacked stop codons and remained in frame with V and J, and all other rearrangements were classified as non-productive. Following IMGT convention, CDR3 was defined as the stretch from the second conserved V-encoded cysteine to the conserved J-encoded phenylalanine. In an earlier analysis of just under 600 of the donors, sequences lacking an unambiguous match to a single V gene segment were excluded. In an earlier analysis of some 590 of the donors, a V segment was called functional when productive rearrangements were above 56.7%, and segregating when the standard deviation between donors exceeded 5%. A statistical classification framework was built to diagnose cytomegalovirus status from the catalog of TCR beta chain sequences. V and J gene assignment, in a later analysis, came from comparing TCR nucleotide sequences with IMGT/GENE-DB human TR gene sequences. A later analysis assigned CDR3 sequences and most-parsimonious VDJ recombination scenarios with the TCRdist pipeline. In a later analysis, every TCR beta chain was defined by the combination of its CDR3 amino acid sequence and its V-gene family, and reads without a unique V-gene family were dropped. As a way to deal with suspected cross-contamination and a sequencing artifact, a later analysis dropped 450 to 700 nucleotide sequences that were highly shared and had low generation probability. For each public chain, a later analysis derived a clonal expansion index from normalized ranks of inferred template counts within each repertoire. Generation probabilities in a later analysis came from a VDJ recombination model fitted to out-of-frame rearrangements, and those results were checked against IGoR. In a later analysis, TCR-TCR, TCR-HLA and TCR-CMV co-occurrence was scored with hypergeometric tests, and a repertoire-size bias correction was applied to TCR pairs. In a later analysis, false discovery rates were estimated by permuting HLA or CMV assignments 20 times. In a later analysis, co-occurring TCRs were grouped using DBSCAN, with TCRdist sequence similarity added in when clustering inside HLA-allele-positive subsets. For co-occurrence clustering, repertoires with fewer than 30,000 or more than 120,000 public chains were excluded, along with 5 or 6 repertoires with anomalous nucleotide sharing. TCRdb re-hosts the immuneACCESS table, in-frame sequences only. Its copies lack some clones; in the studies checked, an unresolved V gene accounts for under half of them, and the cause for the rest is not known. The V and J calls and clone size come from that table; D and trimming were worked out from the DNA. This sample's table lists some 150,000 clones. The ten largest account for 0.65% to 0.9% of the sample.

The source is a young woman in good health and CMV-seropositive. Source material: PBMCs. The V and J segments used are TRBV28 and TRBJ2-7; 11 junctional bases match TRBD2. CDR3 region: CASSIPSGRNEQYF. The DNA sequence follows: TGTGCCAGCAGTATTCCTAGCGGGAGGAACGAGCAGTACTTC.